Given below is one T cell receptor beta chain in context. Sequencing was performed with immunoSEQ multiplex PCR; in TCRdb, only in-frame clones are kept and a portion is missing. The data show about 170,000 clones, 84% seen once. This CDR3 region has 13 residues. The record originates from a study of blood T cell repertoires in COVID-19. The J gene is TRBJ1-2, the V gene TRBV21-1; TRBD1 was called by the table and not checked on the DNA. TRBV21-1 is annotated as a pseudogene. The material sequenced was PBMCs or T cells enriched from blood (not recorded which). The TCR sequence derives from a man aged 50 to 60 who had recovered from COVID-19. The CDR3 DNA reads as TGTGCCAGCAGCAAAGGGACAGGTTATGGCTACACCTTC. It translates to CASSKGTGYGYTF.